Below are 16 T cell receptor beta chains sequenced from a single sample in a study of CD8 T cells in ankylosing spondylitis. TCRdb redid the calling of the 5' RACE reads with MiXCR, one entry per CDR3 protein. Of approximately 180,000 distinct CDR3 sequences listed, 15% to 20% are singletons. What was sequenced was blood, either unsorted or a sorted T cell fraction (not recorded which). All receptors derive from a male donor under 30 with ankylosing spondylitis or in good health (not recorded which).

The rearrangement links TRBV7-9 to TRBJ2-5; tentative D call: TRBD1 (6 bases). This CDR3 contains 15 residues. Trimming left V 3 bases short and J 4 bases short, with 15 bases between. CDR1 and CDR2 from the germline V gene are SEHNR and FQNEAQ (reference sequence). DNA for the CDR3: TGTGCCAGCAGCTTTTTTCAGGGGATGGCAGAGACCCAGTACTTC. Translated, it gives CASSFFQGMAETQYF.

The table lists this clonotype with many counts. This sequence joins TRBV5-6 and TRBJ2-1, with 7 bases aligning to TRBD2. V lost 6 bases and J lost 7; bases outside the gene matches: 10. CDR1 is SGHDT and CDR2 is YYEEEE in the germline V gene. This CDR3 contains 14 residues. Written as DNA, the CDR3 is TGTGCCAGCAAACCGGGGGACTATACGAATGAGCAGTTCTTC. Its translation: CASKPGDYTNEQFF. The full variable domain, in which reference TRBV5-6 and TRBJ2-1 provide the parts outside the CDR3, is DAGVTQSPTHLIKTRGQQVTLRCSPKSGHDTVSWYQQALGQGPQFIFQYYEEEERQRGNFPDRFSGHQFPNYSSELNVNALLLGDSALYLCASKPGDYTNEQFFGPGTRLTVL.

This clonotype was detected many times. The V and J genes are TRBV29-1 and TRBJ2-3, with D possibly TRBD2 on 7 matching bases. CDR1 is SQVTM, CDR2 ANQGSEA, per germline. The CDR3 has 13 residues. Trimming cost V 4 bases and J 5 bases, with 13 bases left between them. CDR3 sequence reads: CSVGGRGVDTQYF. For the CDR3, the DNA is TGCAGCGTTGGAGGGAGGGGGGTAGATACGCAGTATTTT.

The table lists this clonotype with many counts. The chain is built from TRBV3-1 and TRBJ1-6, with D possibly TRBD1 on 5 matching bases. CDR1 is LGHDT, CDR2 YNNKEL, per germline (reference sequence). This CDR3 is built from 18 residues. Trimming cost V 5 bases and J 7 bases, with 24 bases left between them. The CDR3 bases are TGTGCCAGCAGCGGACGCTACCAGGGTGGGCTGTCGAATTCACCCCTCCACTTT. Protein product: CASSGRYQGGLSNSPLHF.

At least ten counts were recorded for this clonotype. The rearrangement joins TRBV25-1 to TRBJ2-2; D is unclear. V dropped 3 bases and J dropped 4 bases, with 6 bases sitting between them. Germline V gene data show CDR1 as MGHDK and CDR2 as SYGVNS. This CDR3 spans 13 amino acids. The chain's CDR3 is CASSEAGTGELFF. The CDR3 nucleotides are TGTGCCAGCAGTGAGGCTGGCACCGGGGAGCTGTTTTTT. Full variable domain (outside the CDR3, taken from reference TRBV25-1 and TRBJ2-2): EADIYQTPRYLVIGTGKKITLECSQTMGHDKMYWYQQDPGMELHLIHYSYGVNSTEKGDLSSESTVSRIRTEHFPLTLESARPSHTSQYLCASSEAGTGELFFGEGSRLTVL.

This clonotype was recorded at least ten times. V is TRBV7-9 and J is TRBJ1-2, with D unresolved. The CDR3 totals 14 residues. Germline CDR1 and CDR2: SEHNR and FQNEAQ (reference sequence). Trimming shortened V by 1 base and J by 6 bases, and 12 bases separated the two germline ends. The CDR3 loop reads CASSLVRQADGYTF. CDR3 nucleotides: TGTGCCAGCAGCTTAGTGCGGCAGGCGGATGGCTACACCTTC.

This clonotype was counted between two and nine times. A much larger clone sits a single nucleotide away, making a read error possible. This sequence joins TRBV29-1 and TRBJ2-7, with TRBD1 matching over 9 bases. The CDR3 loop spans 12 amino acids. The V and J ends lost 4 bases and 4 bases, in that order; junction bases with no gene match: 2. Germline values: CDR1 SQVTM, CDR2 ANQGSEA. The CDR3 nucleotides read TGCAGCGTTGGGACAGGGGTTTACGAGCAGTACTTC. This gives the protein CSVGTGVYEQYF.

This clonotype has ten or more counts. V gene TRBV10-3 combines with J gene TRBJ2-7, with TRBD1 as a possible D gene (5 bases). Trimming removed 3 bases at V and 0 bases at J, with 18 bases between. The CDR3 runs to 17 residues. Germline CDR1 ENHRY, CDR2 SYGVKD. The CDR3 DNA follows: TGTGCCATCAGTGACCCCGCGGCCCAGGGCGTCTCCTACGAGCAGTACTTC. This codes for CAISDPAAQGVSYEQYF.

For the CDR3, the DNA is TGTGCCAGCAGCTTATCGGCGGGAGGGAATTACAATGAGCAGTTCTTC. Translation: CASSLSAGGNYNEQFF. This sequence joins TRBV11-2 and TRBJ2-1, with 9 bases lining up with TRBD2. The CDR3 loop spans 16 amino acids. Germline CDR1 is SGHAT and CDR2 is FQNNGV. V lost 2 bases to trimming and J lost 4 bases; unmatched junction nucleotides: 6.

V and J are TRBV7-9 and TRBJ2-1; the match to TRBD2 covers 7 bases. CDR3 length equals 12 residues. V dropped 3 bases and J dropped 14; count of bases not matched to a gene: 7. Germline assignment: CDR1 SEHNR and CDR2 FQNEAQ (reference sequence). The CDR3 sequence: CASSFDAGVEFF. The CDR3 DNA reads TGTGCCAGCAGCTTTGATGCGGGAGTAGAGTTCTTC.

This clonotype was seen repeatedly, ten times or more. This chain connects TRBV10-1 to TRBJ2-1, with D uncertain. CDR1 is WNHNN, CDR2 SYGVQD, per germline (reference sequence). This CDR3 has 12 residues. V was pared by 9 bases and J by 4 bases, with 10 bases between. CDR3 nucleotide sequence: TGCGCCAGTTCCCCCCGGTACAATGAGCAGTTCTTC. Its protein is CASSPRYNEQFF.

This clonotype was counted at least ten times. One junction end disagrees with the germline gene, perhaps due to a read error. The V gene is TRBV10-3, the J gene TRBJ2-3; unclear D gene. The V gene's germline CDR1 is ENHRY and CDR2 SYGVKD. The CDR3 runs to 13 residues. In nucleotides, the CDR3 is TGTGCCATCATGAGTGGCAGCAAAGATACGCAGTATTTT. This sequence encodes CAIMSGSKDTQYF.

The chain joins TRBV15 to TRBJ1-4, with D possibly being TRBD1 (5 bases). V lost 6 bases, J lost 8 bases, and 16 bases lay in between. This CDR3 comprises 14 residues. Germline V CDR1 and CDR2: LNHNV, YYDKDF (reference sequence). DNA of the CDR3: TGTGCCACCAGTAGGGACGGCGGTAGGGAAAAACTGTTTTTT. Its translation: CATSRDGGREKLFF.

This clonotype has a count of ten or more. The V call is TRBV10-3, the J call TRBJ2-1; the D call may be TRBD1 or TRBD2 (7 bases each). Trimming took off 6 bases at V and 7 bases at J, with 22 bases between the two ends. Germline V gives CDR1 ENHRY, CDR2 SYGVKD. The CDR3 is 16 amino acids. The CDR3 loop is CAIRGLRSGGGNEQFF. As DNA, the CDR3 is TGTGCCATCAGAGGCCTGCGGTCAGGGGGGGGTAATGAGCAGTTCTTC.

The chain combines TRBV4-3 with TRBJ2-7, with D maybe TRBD1 (7 bases). The CDR3 is made up of 13 amino acids. Germline lookup yields CDR1 LGHNA and CDR2 YSLEER. V lost 5 bases and J lost 2, with 10 bases in between. In DNA form, the CDR3 reads TGCGCCAGCAGCGCGGGACAGACCTACGAGCAGTACTTC. This encodes CASSAGQTYEQYF.

This clonotype was counted ten times or more. The CDR3 DNA reads TGCAGTGCTAGACTAGCGGGACAAGAGACCCAGTACTTC. This gives the protein CSARLAGQETQYF. The chain has TRBV20-1 and TRBJ2-5, with 9 bases lining up with TRBD2. V gave up 2 bases and J gave up 2 bases; unmatched junction bases: 0. This CDR3 is 13 amino acids long. CDR1 DFQATT and CDR2 SNEGSKA come from the germline V gene (reference sequence).